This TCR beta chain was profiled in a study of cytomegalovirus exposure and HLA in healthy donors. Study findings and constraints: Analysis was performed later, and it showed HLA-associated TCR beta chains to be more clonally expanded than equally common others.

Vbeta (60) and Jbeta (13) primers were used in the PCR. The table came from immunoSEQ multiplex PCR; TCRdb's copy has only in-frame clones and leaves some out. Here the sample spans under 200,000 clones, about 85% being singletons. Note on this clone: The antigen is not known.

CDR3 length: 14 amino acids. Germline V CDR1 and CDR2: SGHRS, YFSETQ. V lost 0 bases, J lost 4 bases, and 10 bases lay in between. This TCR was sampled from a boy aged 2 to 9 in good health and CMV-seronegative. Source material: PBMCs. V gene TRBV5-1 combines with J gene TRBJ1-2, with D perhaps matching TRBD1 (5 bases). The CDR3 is CASSLGQGLYGYTF. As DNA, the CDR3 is TGCGCCAGCAGCTTGGGCCAGGGCCTCTATGGCTACACCTTC.